The entry below gives a single T cell receptor (beta chain) sequence along with its context. The clone's antigen remains unknown. Base qualities are missing; no much larger clone stands one base away. This sample is drawn from a study of blood T cell repertoires in COVID-19 (dated by TCRdb to 2020 to 2021). Background for the entire study: The collaborator samples originated in the United States, Italy and Spain and spanned the acute and convalescent phases of COVID-19. The prospective study material was composed of cDNA or gDNA derived from T cells, B-cell-depleted T cells, or PBMCs. Subjects who had been exposed to COVID-19, were actively infected with it, or had recovered from it provided the deeply sampled blood TCRbeta repertoires that made up the dataset. A freely available public database, intended as a resource for researchers studying the immune response to SARS-CoV-2, is where the repertoires were released. Samples were obtained from the ongoing ImmuneRACE study (first 160 participants) and from about 1,300 subjects provided by 6 global collaborators. Sample metadata almost always included a de-identified subject ID, COVID-19 status, age in years and sex. Where HLA class I and class II types were available, the types were taken from metadata supplied by the sample provider, not from assay-based typing. Points the paper makes about the study in general: The quantity of clinical and demographic metadata differed by source and by participant and was supplied without curation.

Collaborating institutions collected whole blood in K2EDTA tubes following their own protocols. Collaborator samples were shipped for TCRbeta analysis as frozen whole blood, isolated PBMCs, or DNA extracted from either sample type. The immunoSEQ Assay, a bias-controlled multiplex PCR, was used to amplify TCRbeta CDR3 regions from genomic DNA. In the paper's pipeline: The number of nucleated cells in each sample was estimated by amplification of reference gene primers within the assay. To quantify the absolute abundance of each unique TCRbeta CDR3 rearrangement, sequence reads were collapsed and filtered. For each sample, productive Simpson clonality was calculated as the square root of Simpson's diversity index over productive rearrangements. In TCRdb, the immuneACCESS table is reduced to in-frame sequences with V and J assigned. These tables do not hold every clone; where another copy was compared, an unresolved V gene accounts for under half, and the others remain unexplained. The DNA was the basis for D and trimming; V, J and clone size are from that table. For this sample there are hundreds of thousands of clones; around 85% appear just once. Around 8% of the sample is in the top ten clones.

Inclusive of the bounding cysteine and phenylalanine, the CDR3 is 16 residues long. Here the CDR3 DNA is all that survives: 48 bases in frame from base 1. Sequences MGHRA (CDR1) and YSYEKL (CDR2) are obtained from the germline V gene. For this chain, trimming is 0 bases at the V end and 7 bases at the J end, and the number of junction bases without a gene match is 8. The clonotype comes from a woman aged 80 or over with acute or convalescent COVID-19. Sequenced material: peripheral blood. The rearrangement combines TRBV4-1 with TRBJ1-5; 8 central bases correspond to TRBD1. The bases read TGCGCCAGCAGCCAAGACCGGACAGGGTTCGGGCAGCCCCAGCATTTT. The encoded protein is CASSQDRTGFGQPQHF.